This T cell receptor (beta chain) is from a study of vaccination and CD4 T cells after COVID-19. At the level of the study: Control cultures were given a CEFX pool, an HIV-1 Nef pool, or no peptide.

At the Johns Hopkins FTIC core, DNA taken from cultured CD4+ T cells was sequenced by way of the Oncomine TCR Beta short-read assay. TCRdb independently ran MiXCR on the PCR reads; one entry per CDR3 protein. In the table there are about 1,900 distinct CDR3 sequences, roughly 63% of which are singletons. About this clonotype: Its antigen remains unidentified.

V was pared by 6 bases and J by 2 bases, with 16 bases between. Germline CDR1 is SGHVS and CDR2 is FQNEAQ. This CDR3 is built from 15 residues. Treatment of the sample: 10-day PBMC culture with coronavirus spike peptide pools or control peptides (ViraFEST assay). Replacement of half the medium with fresh IL-2 medium took place on days 3 and 7. Study-level points and caveats: Only after vaccination were a median about 87% of convalescents' reactive clones seen.

This chain joins TRBV7-8 and TRBJ1-2; the D gene is possibly TRBD1 (5 bases). The clonotype originates from a human donor who had recovered from COVID-19. The sequenced sample was CD4+ T cells from blood, cultured in vitro, obtained after SARS-CoV-2 vaccination. In DNA, the CDR3 is TGTGCCAGCAGTCCCGGGACGCCAGAGAACTATGGCTACACCTTC. It is translated as CASSPGTPENYGYTF.